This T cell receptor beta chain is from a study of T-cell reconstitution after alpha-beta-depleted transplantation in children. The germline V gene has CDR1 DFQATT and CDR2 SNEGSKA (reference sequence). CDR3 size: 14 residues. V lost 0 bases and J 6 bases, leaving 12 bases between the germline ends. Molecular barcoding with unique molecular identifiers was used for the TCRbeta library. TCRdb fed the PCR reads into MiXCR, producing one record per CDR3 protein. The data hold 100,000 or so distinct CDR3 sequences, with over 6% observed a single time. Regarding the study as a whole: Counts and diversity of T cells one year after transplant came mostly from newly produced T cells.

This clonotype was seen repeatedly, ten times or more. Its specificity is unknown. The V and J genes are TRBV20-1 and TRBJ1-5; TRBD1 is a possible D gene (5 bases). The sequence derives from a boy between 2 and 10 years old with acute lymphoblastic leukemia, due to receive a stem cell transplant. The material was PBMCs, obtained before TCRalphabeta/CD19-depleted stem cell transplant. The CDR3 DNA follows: TGCAGTGCTAGAGATGGAGGGGTGTTTCAGCCCCAGCATTTT. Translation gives CSARDGGVFQPQHF.